Listed below are T cell receptor beta chains from one sample, sequenced in a study of T-cell reconstitution after alpha-beta-depleted transplantation in children. From the PCR reads, TCRdb called clonotypes with MiXCR, one entry per CDR3 protein. The sample records fewer than 150,000 distinct CDR3 sequences, roughly 23% being singletons. The sample in question was PBMCs, mostly from graft donor cells, obtained 180 days after TCRalphabeta/CD19-depleted stem cell transplant. The receptors stem from a male patient under 10 years old who had a stem cell transplant for chronic granulomatous disease, so the T cells may come from the graft donor. CDR3s include the opening cysteine and the closing phenylalanine or tryptophan. A D gene is named only where the DNA matches it firmly. Size values are once, few and many counts, or a class for expanded clones, and some rows have none.

TRBV12-3/TRBV12-4	TRBJ2-7	TRBD2	-	TGTGCCAGCAGACCAGCGGGAGGGCTCCCTTACGAGCAGTACTTC	CASRPAGGLPYEQYF
TRBV12-3/TRBV12-4	TRBJ2-3	TRBD1	few	TGTGCCAGCAGCACCTGGACAGGGGGCGGATCAGATACGCAGTATTTT	CASSTWTGGGSDTQYF
TRBV18	TRBJ2-7	-	-	TGTGCCAGCTCACCAGAAGCCGGGAGCTCCTACGAGCAGTACTTC	CASSPEAGSSYEQYF
TRBV7-2	TRBJ2-7	-	-	TGTGCCAGCAGCTTTAAGGGGCCTATCGCCTACGAGCAGTACTTC	CASSFKGPIAYEQYF
TRBV4-3	TRBJ2-1	-	many	TGCGCCAGCAGCCTGGGGCGTAGCTCCTACAATGAGCAGTTCTTC	CASSLGRSSYNEQFF
TRBV12-3/TRBV12-4	TRBJ2-3	-	few	TGTGCCAGCAGTCGGGATGTTACAGATACGCAGTATTTT	CASSRDVTDTQYF
TRBV12-3/TRBV12-4	TRBJ2-3	-	-	TGTACCATCTGTTTAGCAGGGTTGGGCACAGATACGCAGTATTTT	CTICLAGLGTDTQYF
TRBV27	TRBJ2-5	TRBD1	few	TGTGCCAGCAGTTCGACAGGGGAGACCCAGTACTTC	CASSSTGETQYF
TRBV29-1	TRBJ2-5	TRBD2	many	TGCAGCGTTGAAGGGGGGACTAGCGGGAGTGAGACCCAGTACTTC	CSVEGGTSGSETQYF
TRBV20-1	TRBJ1-5	-	many	TGCAGTGCTAGCGTGCGGGGGCCCAGCAATCAGCCCCAGCATTTT	CSASVRGPSNQPQHF
TRBV20-1	TRBJ2-4	TRBD1	many	TGCAGTGCTAGATCTTACAAGGGGGCGAAAAACATTCAGTACTTC	CSARSYKGAKNIQYF
TRBV5-1	TRBJ1-5	-	many	TGCGCCAGCAGCTTGGGGACAACTAGCAATCAGCCCCAGCATTTT	CASSLGTTSNQPQHF
TRBV5-1	TRBJ2-1	TRBD2	many	TGCGCCAGCAGCTCAGGACTAGCGGGAGGCGATGAGCAGTTCTTC	CASSSGLAGGDEQFF
TRBV5-6	TRBJ2-1	TRBD1	many	TGTGCCAGCACTGTGGACAGGGGCTCCTACAATGAGCAGTTCTTC	CASTVDRGSYNEQFF
TRBV20-1	TRBJ2-1	TRBD1	few	TGCAGTGCTAGAGATCCGGACAGGGGGCATAATGAGCAGTTCTTC	CSARDPDRGHNEQFF
TRBV2	TRBJ2-5	TRBD2	-	TGTGCCAGCACAACTAGCGGGCAGAAGACCCAGTACTTC	CASTTSGQKTQYF
TRBV7-2	TRBJ2-5	TRBD1	many	TGTGCCAGCAGCTTAGCCACAGGGGATCGGGGAGAGACCCAGTACTTC	CASSLATGDRGETQYF
TRBV12-3/TRBV12-4	TRBJ2-1	-	-	TGTGCCAGCAGTCCAGGGGGAGGCTACAATGAGCAGTTCTTC	CASSPGGGYNEQFF
TRBV10-3	TRBJ2-5	TRBD2	-	TGTGCCATCGGGAGGGGAGAGACCCAGTACTTC	CAIGRGETQYF
TRBV12-3/TRBV12-4	TRBJ2-4	-	few	TGTGCCAGCAGTTTAGGTTCAACAGGGACGGATCAGTACTTC	CASSLGSTGTDQYF
TRBV20-1	TRBJ2-7	TRBD2	many	TGCAGTGCCTCTTTTTTGGCTAGCGGGATGGGAAACGAGCAGTACTTC	CSASFLASGMGNEQYF
TRBV12-3/TRBV12-4	TRBJ1-6	-	few	TGTGCCAGCAGTTACGGGGGGAATGGTTCACCCCTCCACTTT	CASSYGGNGSPLHF
TRBV5-4	TRBJ2-5	-	few	TGTGCCAGCGGCCCGGGACGGCAAGAGACCCAGTACTTC	CASGPGRQETQYF
TRBV29-1	TRBJ2-5	-	-	TGCAGCGTTCGGGCGACCTCCCTAGAGACCCAGTACTTC	CSVRATSLETQYF
TRBV5-1	TRBJ2-5	-	few	TGCGCCAGCAGCTTGTACACAGGAGAAGAGACCCAGTACTTC	CASSLYTGEETQYF
TRBV15	TRBJ2-3	-	-	TGTGCCACCAGCAGAGTTGCCGGACTCAAAGGGGATACGCAGTATTTT	CATSRVAGLKGDTQYF
TRBV4-1	TRBJ1-5	-	-	TGCGCCAGCAGCCAAATCGAGGGGACATCGCTAGATCAGCCCCAGCATTTT	CASSQIEGTSLDQPQHF
TRBV12-3/TRBV12-4	TRBJ2-7	TRBD1	many	TGTGCCAGCAGCTGGACAGGGAGCTCCTACGAGCAGTACTTC	CASSWTGSSYEQYF
TRBV11-2	TRBJ1-3	TRBD1	-	TGTGCCAGCAGCAAGGACAGGGGTGGAAACACCATATATTTT	CASSKDRGGNTIYF
TRBV10-2	TRBJ2-2	-	-	TGCGCCAGCAAGGGTTTACGGCGGGGAATTAACACCGGGGAGCTGTTTTTT	CASKGLRRGINTGELFF
TRBV20-1	TRBJ1-1	-	many	TGCAGTGCGAGTCGGACTGAAGCTTTCTTT	CSASRTEAFF
TRBV12-3/TRBV12-4	TRBJ2-3	-	-	TGTGCCAGCAGTGAATCATCTAGCACAGATACGCAGTATTTT	CASSESSSTDTQYF
TRBV5-1	TRBJ2-1	TRBD1	-	TGCGCCAGCAGCTTAACGGGACAGGGGCCCTACAATGAGCAGTTCTTC	CASSLTGQGPYNEQFF
TRBV10-2	TRBJ2-7	-	-	TGCGCCAGCAGGGACACAAACAGGGACGAGCAGTACTTC	CASRDTNRDEQYF
TRBV20-1	TRBJ1-1	-	few	TGCAGTGCTCGCGAACCGGACATGAACACTGAAGCTTTCTTT	CSAREPDMNTEAFF
TRBV13	TRBJ2-1	-	many	TGTGCCAGCAGCTGGGGCCTCAATGAGCAGTTCTTC	CASSWGLNEQFF
TRBV20-1	TRBJ2-3	-	many	TGCAGTGCTAGAGCCGGTACTAGCACAGATACGCAGTATTTT	CSARAGTSTDTQYF
TRBV27	TRBJ2-5	-	many	TGTGCCAGCAGTCCGTCTACGGGGGCTACAGAGACCCAGTACTTC	CASSPSTGATETQYF
TRBV12-3/TRBV12-4	TRBJ1-5	-	-	TGTGCCAGCAGCTCACCTATGCTAGGGGGGATGAATCAGCCCCAGCATTTT	CASSSPMLGGMNQPQHF
TRBV5-1	TRBJ2-2	TRBD1	-	TGCGCCAGCCACCCGACAGGGGGGGCGACCGGGGAGCTGTTTTTT	CASHPTGGATGELFF
TRBV6-1	TRBJ2-1	-	-	TGTGCCAGCAGTGACCCTGGGGGATACAATGAGCAGTTCTTC	CASSDPGGYNEQFF
TRBV20-1	TRBJ2-3	TRBD2	many	TGCAGTGCTGCCCGGGGTAGCGGGAGATTAACAGATACGCAGTATTTT	CSAARGSGRLTDTQYF
TRBV6-1	TRBJ2-7	TRBD2	few	TGTGCCAGCAGAATACTAGCGGGGGGCTCCTACGAGCAGTACTTC	CASRILAGGSYEQYF
TRBV28	TRBJ2-3	-	many	TGTGCCAGCAGCGACGTGGGCACAGATACGCAGTATTTT	CASSDVGTDTQYF
TRBV11-2	TRBJ2-3	-	-	TGTGCCAGCAGCTCAGACCGAGGTTCGCAGTATTTT	CASSSDRGSQYF
TRBV5-1	TRBJ2-7	-	few	TGCGCCAGCAGCTTTTCGGGAGCAGGGGGCTACGAGCAGTACTTC	CASSFSGAGGYEQYF
TRBV12-3/TRBV12-4	TRBJ2-7	TRBD1	few	TGTGCCAGCAGTTTTTATCTCCCGGGACAGGGGGTCGAGCAGTACTTC	CASSFYLPGQGVEQYF
TRBV12-3/TRBV12-4	TRBJ1-1	TRBD1	many	TGTGCCAGTTCTCTGCCGGGACAGGGGGCTGGGAACACTGAAGCTTTCTTT	CASSLPGQGAGNTEAFF
TRBV12-3/TRBV12-4	TRBJ2-1	-	-	TGTGCCAGCAGCCCTATTCAGACCTCCTTGGGAGATGAGCAGTTCTTC	CASSPIQTSLGDEQFF
TRBV12-3/TRBV12-4	TRBJ1-2	-	-	TGTGCCAGCAGTTTAGGGCTGTTTAATGGCTACACCTTC	CASSLGLFNGYTF
TRBV3-1	TRBJ2-5	-	many	TGTGCCAGCAGCCATGGGGTAGAGCTCACGGAGACCCAGTACTTC	CASSHGVELTETQYF
TRBV12-3/TRBV12-4	TRBJ2-3	-	few	TGTGCCAGCAGTTTAGTACAGGGAGCAGATACGCAGTATTTT	CASSLVQGADTQYF
TRBV10-3	TRBJ2-5	TRBD2	many	TGTGCCATCAGTGGGACTAGCGGGAGTACAGAGACCCAGTACTTC	CAISGTSGSTETQYF